This T cell receptor beta chain emerged from a study of blood T cells in healthy people across ages (dated by TCRdb to between 2014 and 2017). Turning to the overall study: In model experiments, template switching captured about one uniquely barcoded TCR beta cDNA molecule for every two T cells. Age-related changes in TCR beta repertoire diversity were measured in the study by deep sequencing normalized with unique cDNA molecular identifiers. The donors were split into four age groups: young (average 16 years), middle-aged (roughly 39), aged (around 67) and long-lived (approximately 89). Using the same blood draw, the study looked at two additional independent replicas of 1 million unique cDNA reads for two donors, one aged 18 to 29 and the other aged 80 or older. Findings and caveats that apply to the study as a whole: A strong correlation was found between observed TCR beta diversity and the percentage of naive T cells measured by flow cytometry. The long-lived group showed more naive CD4+ T cells, fewer expanded clones and increased TCR diversity than the aged group, suggesting age selection. Bulk unsorted PBMC profiling prevented conclusive comparison of naive and antigen-experienced compartments. Estimates of total diversity based on one million sequenced T cells were considered lower bounds and underestimates. As age increased, observed TCR beta diversity per million T cells dropped in a roughly linear way, and a significant reduction was already evident by age 40. The CMV infection status of donors was not known, potentially confounding age-related changes in expanded clonotypes.

The CDR3 sequence holds 15 residues, the cysteine and phenylalanine included. Only the CDR3 DNA stays, 45 bases, in frame from base 1. The germline V gene provides CDR1 MGHRA and CDR2 YSYEKL. Trimming accounts for 5 bases at V and 3 bases at J, while the number of junction bases matched to no gene is 5. Systemically healthy Caucasian individuals from Russia, some 36 in total and aged roughly 6 to 95 years, were included as donors. Each donor gave approximately 9.4 milliliters of peripheral blood, drawn into EDTA-treated Vacutainer tubes. Ficoll-Paque density-gradient centrifugation was used to isolate PBMCs, with at least 6.5 million obtained per sample. Total RNA, at least 6 micrograms per sample, was extracted from PBMCs with Trizol reagent. Naive CD45RAhigh/CD27high T cell percentages were measured by flow cytometry on a PBMC aliquot from every donor. In regard to this clonotype: No cognate antigen has been identified for it. No per-base quality is available; no much larger clone lies one base away.

To prepare the library, 5' RACE was applied. The sequencer was an Illumina HiSeq 2500. The second PCR ran for about 6 to 11 cycles and used a J-beta primer mix along with a sample-barcoded 5' primer. A unique molecular identifier was introduced onto each TCR beta cDNA molecule by a template-switch 5' adaptor carrying 12 random nucleotides. Each sample yielded at least 2.5 million CDR3-containing paired-end reads. The Mint cDNA synthesis kit, primed by a TRBC-specific oligonucleotide, was used to synthesize first-strand cDNA from all RNA. All cDNA was treated with uracil-DNA glycosylase and then went through a first 18-cycle PCR with the universal primers M1SS and BC2_uni_R. The source study handled its data this way. Each sample was normalized by randomly selecting 1 million high-quality reads, each carrying a distinct molecular identifier. Reads sharing molecular identifiers were discarded rather than binned into consensus sequences. MiTCR, set to a Q25 quality threshold and the strictest error-elimination algorithm, was used for CDR3 identification, clonotype clustering and error correction. A nonparametric unseen species model with Euler transformation was used to estimate lower-bound total TCR beta diversity. The public sequencing data were trimmed at Q25 with fastp and processed into clonotypes with MiXCR by TCRdb, which kept only in-frame beta chains. Records with the same CDR3 protein are collapsed into one entry carrying the most frequent genes and DNA. The V and J calls follow TCRdb's processing rather than the paper's. This sample lists roughly 1 million distinct CDR3 sequences; under 30% were detected once. Of the sample, approximately 0.79% falls within the top ten clones.

These data were also reused for a study on T cells of mothers and their children. The second publication reports: The donors were nine systemically healthy Caucasian individuals, made up of three mothers and their six children. cDNA synthesis consumed the entire amount of extracted RNA, loaded at around 1.4 ug RNA in each 15 ul reaction. In the second PCR, the M1S primer introduced both the sample barcodes and 2-4 random nucleotides. More than 9 million TCR beta CDR3 reads were obtained from each mother, and several million reads were obtained from each child. In both related and unrelated pairs, thymic selection shapes the output of TCR recombination in a similar way, with inherited differences having only a minor effect. Normalized repertoire overlap was always found to be slightly, but never significantly, higher in related mother-child pairs than in unrelated mother-child pairs. No persistent microchimeric T cell clones were detected, at a sensitivity of approximately 110 clones per million clonotypes. In the study, deep NGS was used to compare the TCR beta repertoires of mothers and children, and features distinguishing related mother-child pairs from unrelated individuals were sought. Mothers averaged 40 +/- 4 years of age and children averaged around 10 +/- 4 years. After adapters were ligated using NEBNext reagents, the libraries underwent 100+100 nt paired-end sequencing on an Illumina HiSeq 2000. To prevent cross-contamination, the mother and child libraries were prepared one month apart and sequenced in separate runs. Between roughly 500,000 and 2,300,000 distinct TCR beta clonotypes were identified per donor. Naive TCR beta clonotypes were estimated from low-frequency clonotypes matched to each donor's FACS-determined naive share, without sorting.

Sequencing was carried out using blood. This receptor was identified in a girl aged 2-10 years in good health. The chain employs TRBV4-1 and TRBJ2-1, with TRBD2 matching 9 junction bases. The nucleotide sequence reads TGCGCCAGCAGCTCGCGGGAGGGGGGCTACAATGAGCAGTTCTTC. Translated, it reads CASSSREGGYNEQFF.